This T cell receptor beta chain was found in a study of T-cell reconstitution after alpha-beta-depleted transplantation in children. Study-wide results and limits: Newly made T cells mostly supplied T-cell counts and diversity one year after transplant. In some patients, recipient T cells and intrathymic progenitors surviving conditioning explained high day-60 diversity.

This clonotype has a handful of counts. The antigen is not known. Unique molecular identifiers were incorporated during preparation of the TCRbeta library. A single record per CDR3 protein comes from TCRdb applying MiXCR to the PCR reads. The sample holds hundreds of thousands of distinct CDR3 sequences, 13% seen once. The CDR3 spans 12 residues. Germline loops: CDR1 SQVTM, CDR2 ANQGSEA. The J segment lost 4 bases and the V segment lost 7 bases, leaving 6 bases of the junction unmatched. This sample comprised PBMCs, obtained before TCRalphabeta/CD19-depleted stem cell transplant. This receptor was identified in a girl aged 2 to 9 with congenital amegakaryocytic thrombocytopenia, due to receive a stem cell transplant. The V and J genes are TRBV29-1 and TRBJ2-5; 7 positions agree with TRBD2. The CDR3 sequence: CSGFGTIETQYF. CDR3 in DNA: TGCAGCGGCTTCGGGACTATAGAGACCCAGTACTTC.